This TCR beta chain appears in the sequencing data of a study of T cells in Graves' hyperthyroidism and ophthalmopathy. The study, taken as a whole, reports: Also found in blood were most expanded thyroid clonotypes above 0.001.

Deletions cut 0 bases from V and 0 bases from J, with 8 bases between. Per germline, CDR1 SGDLS and CDR2 YYNGEE. The CDR3 has 15 residues. A lack of ophthalmopathy progression within 18 months defined stable Graves' hyperthyroidism. Hyperthyroidism in the patients, aged 18 to 65, was newly diagnosed and under 2 months in duration. This sample holds PBMCs from 8.5 to 10 ml fresh peripheral blood. This clonotype was seen many times. Its specificity is unknown. From RNA transcripts, TCR beta CDR3 regions were amplified. The TCR CDR3 was amplified in a first-round RT-PCR using the HTBI primer set. TCRdb fed the multiplex PCR reads into MiXCR, producing one record per CDR3 protein. The sample records about 720,000 distinct CDR3 sequences, about 16% being singletons.

This clonotype originated in a man aged 18-30 years with Graves' hyperthyroidism. The gene calls are TRBV9 and TRBJ2-3; the D is unclear. Input material: blood. Here the CDR3 reads CASSVGSGSTDTQYF. In DNA form, the CDR3 reads TGTGCCAGCAGCGTAGGGTCTGGTAGCACAGATACGCAGTATTTT.